This is a list of T cell receptor beta chains from one sample in a study of T cell repertoires in aging, cancer and after chemotherapy. TCRdb ran MiXCR on the multiplex PCR reads and lists one entry per CDR3 protein. The table shows about 4,500 distinct CDR3 sequences, with 30% to 40% occurring only once. Material for sequencing was blood. The receptor source for this set is a human donor with a solid tumor. Each CDR3 is given with its conserved first and last residue. A D gene is named only where the DNA matches it firmly. Part of the rows lack a size; the others show once, few, many or a class for expanded clones.

d_call clone_size j_call cdr3_length v_call cdr3_nt cdr3_aa
TRBD1 . TRBJ1-2 13 TRBV12-3/TRBV12-4 TGTGCCAGCAGTCCGACAGGGAGCTATGGCTACACCTTC CASSPTGSYGYTF
TRBD1 few TRBJ1-5 14 TRBV7-2 TGTGCCAGCAGCCTCGGACAGGACAATCAGCCCCAGCATTTT CASSLGQDNQPQHF
. . TRBJ1-3 18 TRBV20-1 TGCAGTGCTAGTCAAACCACCCCGGGACATTCCTTCGGAAACACCATATATTTT CSASQTTPGHSFGNTIYF
. . TRBJ1-6 16 TRBV30 TGTGCCTGGAAGGGGGGGCCAAGCTCCTATAATTCACCCCTCCACTTT CAWKGGPSSYNSPLHF
. few TRBJ1-6 13 TRBV20-1 TGCAGTGCTAGAGTAAAAACGAATTCACCCCTCCACTTT CSARVKTNSPLHF
. once TRBJ1-1 17 TRBV11-1 TGTGCCAGCAGCCGGCGCCGGACATTTCCTCTGAACACTGAAGCTTTCTTT CASSRRRTFPLNTEAFF
TRBD1 . TRBJ1-6 15 TRBV19 TGTGCCACCCTTTGCATTGAACAGGGGAAGTCACCCCTCCACTTT CATLCIEQGKSPLHF
. . TRBJ2-5 13 TRBV7-2 TGTGCCAGCAGCTTTCCTAAGGAAGAGACCCAGTACTTC CASSFPKEETQYF
. once TRBJ2-1 14 TRBV25-1 TGTGCCAGCAGTTTAGCGAAATTTTACAATGAGCAGTTCTTC CASSLAKFYNEQFF
. . TRBJ1-5 13 TRBV19 TGTGCCAGTAGTATACTTGACAATCAGCCCCAGCATTTT CASSILDNQPQHF
TRBD1 . TRBJ1-5 15 TRBV5-6 TGTGCCAGCAGCCCGACAGGGGGAACACTACAGCCCCAGCATTTT CASSPTGGTLQPQHF
TRBD1 . TRBJ2-2 20 TRBV11-1 TGTGCCAGCAGTTTTAAGGCCCCGGGACAGGGGGCGTTCCACACCGGGGAGCTGTTTTTT CASSFKAPGQGAFHTGELFF
. . TRBJ1-1 14 TRBV29-1 TGCAGCGTCCTTGGGAAACTGGGGAACACTGAAGCTTTCTTT CSVLGKLGNTEAFF
. . TRBJ2-3 13 TRBV20-1 TGCAGTCGGGGGCCGGTCGGCACAGATACGCAGTATTTT CSRGPVGTDTQYF
. . TRBJ2-4 14 TRBV11-2 TGTGCCAGCAGAAGGGTTGGCGGGATAAACATTCAGTACTTC CASRRVGGINIQYF
. . TRBJ2-7 16 TRBV18 TGTGCCAGCTCACTTACCGGGCCCAGGTCCTCCTACGAGCAGTACTTC CASSLTGPRSSYEQYF
. few TRBJ2-3 14 TRBV7-3 TGTGCCAGCAGGAATGCGGGCAGCACAGATACGCAGTATTTT CASRNAGSTDTQYF
TRBD1 . TRBJ1-6 15 TRBV25-1 TGTGCCAGCACCCGTGACGGGACAGACAATTCACCCCTCCACTTT CASTRDGTDNSPLHF
. . TRBJ2-1 11 TRBV28 TGTGCCAGCAGTTTACGAGGTGAGCAGTTCTTC CASSLRGEQFF
TRBD1 . TRBJ1-6 15 TRBV27 TGTGCCAGCAGTTTAGAGGCACAGGGGACTTCACCCCTCCACTTT CASSLEAQGTSPLHF
. once TRBJ1-2 12 TRBV18 TGTGCCAGCTCACCGACAGCATATGGCTACACCTTC CASSPTAYGYTF
. medium-sized TRBJ1-3 12 TRBV20-1 TGCAGTGCTAGAGATCACGGGAACACCATATATTTT CSARDHGNTIYF
. once TRBJ2-2 16 TRBV5-6 TGTGCCAGCAGTCCCCGGAGGCAGTTTGGGACCGGGGAGCTGTTTTTT CASSPRRQFGTGELFF
TRBD1 . TRBJ1-2 14 TRBV20-1 TGCAGTGCTAAGACGGACAGGGGCAACTATGGCTACACCTTC CSAKTDRGNYGYTF
. medium-sized TRBJ1-1 15 TRBV7-9 TGTGCCAGCAGCCCGGCTCGGGGAGGTGGCACTGAAGCTTTCTTT CASSPARGGGTEAFF
. few TRBJ2-7 13 TRBV12-3/TRBV12-4 TGTGCCAGCGTAAAAAAACAGGGCTACGAGCAGTACTTC CASVKKQGYEQYF
TRBD1 . TRBJ1-5 15 TRBV19 TGTGCCAGTAGTATAGCCAGGGGGCCCAATCAGCCCCAGCATTTT CASSIARGPNQPQHF
. . TRBJ2-2 13 TRBV29-1 TGCAGCGTTGACGGCGGGAAGGCCGGGGAGCTGTTTTTT CSVDGGKAGELFF
. . TRBJ2-2 14 TRBV6-5 TGTGCCAGCAGTTATAGAGGGGGGGCCGGGGAGCTGTTTTTT CASSYRGGAGELFF
TRBD2 . TRBJ2-4 16 TRBV19 TGTGCCAGTAGTCCAGATAGCGGGACCTGGGGGAACATTCAGTACTTC CASSPDSGTWGNIQYF
. . TRBJ1-5 13 TRBV20-1 TGCAGTGCTAGAGGGACAATAAATCAGCTCCAGCATTTT CSARGTINQLQHF
TRBD2 few TRBJ2-5 17 TRBV20-1 TGCAGTGCTAGAGATTACGGAGCGGGAGCTCGTCAAGAGACCCAGTACTTC CSARDYGAGARQETQYF
. few TRBJ2-5 11 TRBV20-1 TGCAGTGGTTCGGGAGAAGAGACCCAGTACTTC CSGSGEETQYF
TRBD2 . TRBJ2-7 14 TRBV29-1 TGCAGTGCAATGTCGACTAGCGGCCTCTACGAGCAGTACTTC CSAMSTSGLYEQYF
. . TRBJ2-2 14 TRBV5-1 TGCGCCAGCAGCTTGTTAGGGGGTGACGGGGAGCTGTTTTTT CASSLLGGDGELFF
. few TRBJ1-4 11 TRBV27 TGTGCCAGCAGGGGTAATGAAAAACTGTTTTTT CASRGNEKLFF
. few TRBJ2-7 13 TRBV11-3 TGTGCCAGCAGCTTAGTTCCGGGGACCGAGCAGTACTTC CASSLVPGTEQYF
. . TRBJ2-6 17 TRBV20-1 TGCAGTGCTAGAGATTGGACCGTCCTCTCTGGGGCCAACGTCCTGACTTTC CSARDWTVLSGANVLTF
. . TRBJ1-4 13 TRBV5-6 TGTGCCAGCAGCTCTGGCGGGTATGAAAAACTGTTTTTT CASSSGGYEKLFF
. . TRBJ1-6 13 TRBV12-3/TRBV12-4 TGTGCCAGCAGTTGGTCGCCGAATTCACCCCTCCACTTT CASSWSPNSPLHF
TRBD1 few TRBJ1-6 16 TRBV5-6 TGTGCCAGCAGCTTGGTCAGGGGGCAGGGGAGTTCACCCCTCCACTTT CASSLVRGQGSSPLHF
. . TRBJ1-1 13 TRBV11-1 TGTGCCAGCAGCTTCAGGCAGGGCCGGTACGCTTTCTTT CASSFRQGRYAFF
TRBD2 . TRBJ2-1 14 TRBV10-3 TGTGCCATCAGTGTACTAGCGGGAGGCGATGAGCAGTTCTTC CAISVLAGGDEQFF
. . TRBJ2-5 14 TRBV5-1 TGCGCCAGCAGCTTGGAGAGGGCATTTGAGACCCAGTACTTC CASSLERAFETQYF
TRBD1 . TRBJ2-1 15 TRBV7-3 TGTGCCAGCAGTCCGGACAGGCTCTCCTACAATGAGCAGTTCTTC CASSPDRLSYNEQFF
TRBD2 . TRBJ2-7 16 TRBV20-1 TGCAGTGCTAGAGATCCGTCCTGGGGGAGGGTAAGCGAGCAGTACTTC CSARDPSWGRVSEQYF
TRBD2 . TRBJ2-3 14 TRBV15 TGTGCCACCAGCAGAGCTCGGGGGGGAGATACGCAGTATTTT CATSRARGGDTQYF
. . TRBJ2-4 13 TRBV7-6 TGTGCCAGCAGCCCAACCTCCGGAAACATTCAGTACTTC CASSPTSGNIQYF
TRBD1 . TRBJ1-4 19 TRBV11-2 TGTGCCAGCAGCTTAGGAAACAGGGGCCCCCACCCTCCACAAGAAAAACTGTTTTTT CASSLGNRGPHPPQEKLFF
. few TRBJ2-1 16 TRBV19 TGTGCCAGTAGCCCAGGTTGGGCCCCCTCCTACAATGAGCAGTTCTTC CASSPGWAPSYNEQFF